This TCR beta chain stems from a study of CD8 T cells in Susac syndrome. Random hexamers were used to reverse transcribe roughly 0.45 to 1 ug of RNA. Multiplex immunoSEQ PCR targeted 54 Vbeta and 13 Jbeta TCR beta segments. TCRdb itself ran the immunoSEQ multiplex PCR reads through MiXCR, one entry per CDR3 protein. The sample consists of about 130,000 distinct CDR3 sequences, under 95% of them appearing once. CD8+ and CD4+ T cells circulating in blood were sequenced for TCR beta. TEMRA cells were FACS-enriched and CD8+ and CD4+ T cells negatively isolated. The study's findings and limits: That the number of individuals in its TCR sequencing and HLA analysis was relatively small was acknowledged by the study.

The germline V gene has CDR1 SEHNR and CDR2 FQNEAQ (reference sequence). With 1 base removed from V and 4 bases from J, the gap between germline ends came to 2 bases. There are 12 residues in the CDR3. This clonotype was recorded a few times. The target antigen is unknown. The specimen was CD8+ T cells from PBMCs. The chain recombines TRBV7-9 with TRBJ1-5; D remains ambiguous. The TCR comes from a human donor with multiple sclerosis. The CDR3 DNA reads as TGTGCCAGCAGCTTAGAGAATCAGCCCCAGCATTTT. Amino acids: CASSLENQPQHF.